This T cell receptor (beta chain) was sequenced in a study of human T cells and chemical hapten exposure. The study, taken as a whole, reports: The donors suffered from alopecia, so their immune response may not match that of healthy people. Relative to controls, expanded TCRs formed significantly more large CDR3 similarity clusters.

The V end lost 1 base, the J end lost 4 bases, and 10 bases lay between the germline ends. Germline loops: CDR1 LGHDT, CDR2 YNNKEL (reference sequence). The CDR3 runs to 14 residues. As the library was built, unique molecular identifiers were attached to individual cDNA molecules. TCRdb independently ran MiXCR on the RACE reads; one entry per CDR3 protein. The table records about 120,000 distinct CDR3 sequences, approximately 13% of them present only once. Time point in this sample: patch test 1, 2 weeks after DPC sensitization. Treatment reported: therapeutic diphenylcyclopropenone sensitization with weekly scalp DPC. A word on this clonotype: The antigen remains unidentified.

Sample: whole blood, taken in connection with sensitization to the hapten diphenylcyclopropenone (DPC). This TCR was sampled from a man between 18 and 35 years old with alopecia areata. Some clones in this sample may be carry-over from other donors' samples. The V gene is TRBV3-1, the J gene TRBJ2-5; D may be TRBD2 (6 bases). The CDR3 DNA reads TGTGCCAGCAGCCAAGTTACTAGCCGAGAGACCCAGTACTTC. This translates into CASSQVTSRETQYF.